A single sample gave rise to the 12 T cell receptor beta chains below, sequenced in a study of blood T cell repertoires in COVID-19. Profiling relied on immunoSEQ multiplex PCR, and the TCRdb table lists in-frame clones only, not all of them. The table includes approximately 170,000 clones, about 85% detected once. The sample comprised peripheral blood. These receptors all come from an elderly man with COVID-19, enrolled during active disease.

The V and J genes are TRBV4-3 and TRBJ1-5; the match to TRBD1 covers 8 bases. V trimming: 4 bases; J trimming: 5 bases; junction bases outside the gene matches: 4. The CDR3 has 14 residues. Per the germline V gene, CDR1 is LGHNA and CDR2 is YSLEER. The CDR3 reads CASSRGQGDQPQHF. CDR3 nucleotide sequence: TGCGCCAGCAGCCGAGGACAGGGAGATCAGCCCCAGCATTTT.

The chain uses TRBV6-1 and TRBJ1-5; D unresolved. The CDR3 is 12 amino acids. V lost 0 bases to trimming and J lost 14 bases, with 11 bases between them. The V gene's germline CDR1 is MNHNS and CDR2 SASEGT. The CDR3 sequence is CASSEAGSWEHF. The CDR3, as DNA: TGTGCCAGCAGTGAAGCGGGGAGCTGGGAGCATTTT.

The genes are TRBV6-5 and TRBJ2-2; TRBD1 is a possible D gene (5 bases). Germline CDR1 reads MNHEY; CDR2 reads SVGAGI. V lost 6 bases to trimming and J lost 2 bases, with 13 bases between them. The CDR3 extends over 15 amino acids. CDR3 sequence reads: CASSLTGVNTGELFF. The CDR3 DNA reads as TGTGCCAGCAGCCTAACAGGTGTAAACACCGGGGAGCTGTTTTTT.

CDR3 coding DNA: TGTGCCAGCAGCGGAACAGGGGGGACTGAAGCTTTCTTT. This codes for CASSGTGGTEAFF. The chain is built from TRBV12-3 or TRBV12-4 and TRBJ1-1; 8 nucleotides agree with TRBD1. The CDR3 spans 13 residues. The V segment lost 6 bases and the J segment 5 bases; nucleotides outside the gene matches: 5.

This clone has just a few counts. The chain is built from TRBV11-2 and TRBJ1-1; no clear D gene. Germline values: CDR1 SGHAT, CDR2 FQNNGV. V dropped 7 bases and J dropped 0 bases, with 9 bases sitting between them. CDR3 length: 13 residues. CDR3: CASTQTMNTEAFF. The DNA for the CDR3 is TGTGCCAGCACCCAGACAATGAACACTGAAGCTTTCTTT. The entire variable domain, with the rest obtained from reference TRBV11-2 and TRBJ1-1, is as follows: EAGVAQSPRYKIIEKRQSVAFWCNPISGHATLYWYQQILGQGPKLLIQFQNNGVVDDSQLPKDRFSAERLKGVDSTLKIQPAKLEDSAVYLCASTQTMNTEAFFGQGTRLTVV.

The chain combines TRBV7-2 with TRBJ1-1; D ambiguous. The germline CDR1 and CDR2 sequences are SGHTA and FQGNSA. Trimming left V 1 base short and J 6 bases short, with 12 bases between. This CDR3 is 14 amino acids long. The DNA of the CDR3 is TGTGCCAGCAGCTTAGGACCCTGGCGGGCTGAAGCTTTCTTT. It specifies CASSLGPWRAEAFF.

This chain connects TRBV27 to TRBJ2-1; D ambiguous. V lost 5 bases and J lost 4, with 12 bases in between. CDR3 size: 14 residues. Germline CDR1 is MNHEY and CDR2 is SMNVEV (reference sequence). In DNA, the CDR3 is TGTGCCAGCAGTACTGACTCTAGGTACAATGAGCAGTTCTTC. Its translation: CASSTDSRYNEQFF.

This chain connects TRBV5-6 to TRBJ2-1; 14 bases line up with TRBD2. With V trimmed by 0 bases and J by 7 bases, 6 bases remained unmatched. In germline, CDR1 is SGHDT, CDR2 YYEEEE. The CDR3 covers 17 residues. The CDR3 sequence is CASSLGTSGGPLNEQFF. CDR3 coding DNA: TGTGCCAGCAGCTTGGGGACTAGCGGGGGGCCACTGAATGAGCAGTTCTTC.

The CDR3 here is CASSPVAGAGTDTQYF. CDR3 DNA: TGTGCCAGCAGCCCCGTGGCGGGGGCCGGCACAGATACGCAGTATTTT. The chain has TRBV5-4 and TRBJ2-3, with a weak D call TRBD2 (7 bases). The ends were cut back, 4 bases at V and 1 base at J, with 16 bases in the middle. Germline V gene lookup returns CDR1 SGHNT and CDR2 YYREEE (reference sequence). CDR3 length: 16 amino acids.

This chain uses TRBV24-1 with TRBJ2-5; 9 bases align to TRBD1. After removal of 4 bases from V and 5 bases from J, the junction contained 7 bases not matched to a gene. The CDR3 is made up of 15 amino acids. Germline-derived CDR1 and CDR2 are KGHDR and SFDVKD. CDR3 loop: CATSDSQGAGETQYF. The CDR3 DNA reads TGTGCCACCAGTGACTCACAGGGGGCGGGGGAGACCCAGTACTTC.

Only a few counts were recorded for this clone. This chain connects TRBV19 to TRBJ1-4; maybe TRBD1 (6 bases). This CDR3 comprises 13 residues. With 3 bases removed from V and 8 bases from J, the gap between germline ends came to 10 bases. The germline CDR1 and CDR2 sequences are LNHDA and SQIVND (reference sequence). The CDR3 region has the DNA TGTGCCAGTAGTATGGGGGCAGGGGAAAAACTGTTTTTT. Its translation: CASSMGAGEKLFF. Drawing the rest from reference TRBV19 and TRBJ1-4, the complete variable domain is DGGITQSPKYLFRKEGQNVTLSCEQNLNHDAMYWYRQDPGQGLRLIYYSQIVNDFQKGDIAEGYSVSREKKESFPLTVTSAQKNPTAFYLCASSMGAGEKLFFGSGTQLSVL.

This chain connects TRBV5-1 to TRBJ1-2, with D maybe TRBD1 (6 bases). Per germline, CDR1 SGHRS and CDR2 YFSETQ. The V gene lost 5 bases and the J gene lost 0 bases, with 11 bases spanning the gap. This CDR3 comprises 14 residues. The DNA for the CDR3 is TGCGCCAGCAGATCGGGGGGGCCTAACTATGGCTACACCTTC. This encodes CASRSGGPNYGYTF.